The next 18 T cell receptor beta chains were all read from a single sample in a study of blood T cell repertoires in COVID-19. Profiled with immunoSEQ multiplex PCR; TCRdb holds only in-frame clones, not every one. The data show 70,000 or so clones, approximately 90% seen once. The sample consisted of peripheral blood. These receptors came from a man between 65 and 80 years old with active or convalescent COVID-19.

The chain uses TRBV12-3 or TRBV12-4 and TRBJ1-4; D possibly corresponds to TRBD1 (5 bases). The V end lost 6 bases, the J end lost 7 bases, and 12 bases lay between the germline ends. This CDR3 spans 13 amino acids. The DNA for the CDR3 is TGTGCCAGCAGACTCTCCGGGGGTGAAAAACTGTTTTTT. Protein product: CASRLSGGEKLFF.

The chain is built from TRBV15 and TRBJ2-2; no reliable D call. The CDR3 covers 15 residues. V lost 1 base, J lost 1 base, and 7 bases lay in between. Germline loops: CDR1 LNHNV, CDR2 YYDKDF (reference sequence). The DNA for the CDR3 is TGTGCCACCAGCAGAGGGAGAGTGAACACCGGGGAGCTGTTTTTT. Translation gives CATSRGRVNTGELFF. The variable domain in full, completed from reference TRBV15 and TRBJ2-2, reads DAMVIQNPRYQVTQFGKPVTLSCSQTLNHNVMYWYQQKSSQAPKLLFHYYDKDFNNEADTPDNFQSRRPNTSFCFLDIRSPGLGDTAMYLCATSRGRVNTGELFFGEGSRLTVL.

The chain has TRBV7-2 and TRBJ2-7; 10 bases are shared with TRBD1. The ends lost 6 bases at V and 4 bases at J; junction bases unmatched: 9. The CDR3 covers 15 residues. Germline V gene data show CDR1 as SGHTA and CDR2 as FQGNSA. The CDR3 loop is CASRLGGQGIYEQYF. The CDR3 nucleotides are TGTGCCAGCAGACTGGGGGGACAGGGGATATACGAGCAGTACTTC.

The CDR3 reads CSASLGLADTDTQYF. The CDR3 DNA follows: TGCAGTGCTAGTTTGGGACTAGCGGACACAGATACGCAGTATTTT. This chain uses TRBV20-1 with TRBJ2-3; 11 nucleotides match TRBD2. This CDR3 has 15 residues. Germline CDR1 is DFQATT and CDR2 is SNEGSKA (reference sequence). J was trimmed by 2 bases and V by 3 bases; bases with no gene match: 4.

This sequence joins TRBV16 and TRBJ2-7, with 7 bases lining up with TRBD2. Per germline, CDR1 KGHSY and CDR2 FQNENV. V was pared by 5 bases and J by 3 bases, with 10 bases of the junction left unmatched. There are 15 residues in the CDR3. CDR3: CASSKGTTLGYEQYF. The CDR3 DNA reads as TGTGCCAGCAGCAAGGGGACTACCCTCGGCTACGAGCAGTACTTC.

The gene calls are TRBV3-1 (or the pseudogene TRBV3-2) and TRBJ2-1, with 12 bases fitting TRBD2. Germline assignment: CDR1 LGHDT and CDR2 YNNKEL (reference sequence). V was pared by 0 bases and J by 7 bases, with 4 bases of the junction left unmatched. The CDR3 extends over 16 amino acids. This chain's CDR3 is CASSQDGTSGRNEQFF. In DNA form, the CDR3 reads TGTGCCAGCAGCCAAGACGGGACTAGCGGGCGGAATGAGCAGTTCTTC.

The CDR3 bases are TGTGCCAGCAGCTCTACTAGCACAGATACGCAGTATTTT. Amino acid sequence: CASSSTSTDTQYF. The chain links TRBV7-2 to TRBJ2-3; D is undetermined. V lost 4 bases, J lost 0 bases, and 5 bases lay in between. Germline lookup yields CDR1 SGHTA and CDR2 FQGNSA. CDR3 length equals 13 residues.

The rearrangement uses TRBV20-1 and TRBJ2-1; D uncertain. Trimming took off 3 bases at V and 5 bases at J, with 8 bases between the two ends. CDR1 and CDR2 (germline): DFQATT, SNEGSKA (reference sequence). The CDR3 loop spans 12 amino acids. The CDR3 region is CSASRGDNEQFF. For the CDR3, the DNA is TGCAGTGCTAGTCGCGGTGACAATGAGCAGTTCTTC.

This chain uses TRBV5-1 with TRBJ2-1; TRBD2 matches at 13 bases. The CDR3 extends over 15 amino acids. V dropped 4 bases and J dropped 10; count of bases not matched to a gene: 8. Germline V gene data show CDR1 as SGHRS and CDR2 as YFSETQ. The CDR3: CASSPGTSGIREQFF. The CDR3 DNA reads as TGCGCCAGCAGCCCAGGGACTAGCGGGATACGAGAGCAGTTCTTC.

The chain recombines TRBV11-2 with TRBJ1-4; 7 bases are a match to TRBD1. In germline, CDR1 is SGHAT, CDR2 FQNNGV. The CDR3 runs 15 residues. V lost 4 bases to trimming and J lost 1 base; unmatched junction nucleotides: 3. The CDR3 DNA reads as TGTGCCAGCAGCTCCTACAGGGGAACTAATGAAAAACTGTTTTTT. Translation: CASSSYRGTNEKLFF.

The rearrangement uses TRBV2 and TRBJ1-1; D not resolved. This CDR3 contains 14 residues. V lost 1 base to trimming and J lost 2 bases, with 8 bases between them. Germline CDR1 reads SNHLY; CDR2 reads FYNNEI. The CDR3 DNA reads as TGTGCCAGCAGTGAAGTTAGCAGCAACACTGAAGCTTTCTTT. Translated, it gives CASSEVSSNTEAFF.

This clone was recorded only once. The chain couples TRBV28 to TRBJ1-5, with D perhaps matching TRBD1 (6 bases). The CDR3 extends over 13 amino acids. Trimming took 5 bases from V and 6 from J, leaving 11 bases between them. Looked up from germline, CDR1 is MDHEN and CDR2 is SYDVKM. CDR3 bases: TGTGCCAGCAGTGGACAGATGCTTCAGCCCCAGCATTTT. This codes for CASSGQMLQPQHF.

The genes are TRBV7-8 and TRBJ1-1, with D perhaps TRBD1 (6 bases). From germline, CDR1 is SGHVS and CDR2 FQNEAQ. The CDR3 contains 18 residues. Trimming took off 2 bases at V and 0 bases at J, with 19 bases between the two ends. This CDR3 is CASSLRGRGYLMNTEAFF. The CDR3 DNA reads as TGTGCCAGCAGCTTACGTGGCAGGGGCTACCTCATGAACACTGAAGCTTTCTTT.

The V gene is TRBV7-9, the J gene TRBJ2-7; perhaps TRBD2 as D (5 bases). CDR1 and CDR2 (germline): SEHNR, FQNEAQ (reference sequence). The CDR3 covers 15 residues. V lost 1 base and J 1 base, leaving 11 bases between the germline ends. For the CDR3, the DNA is TGTGCCAGCAGCTTAGGGGAGCGAGAATCCTACGAGCAGTACTTC. Amino acids: CASSLGERESYEQYF.

The genes are TRBV19 and TRBJ2-5; 7 bases align to TRBD2. The CDR3 length is 15 residues. V gave up 3 bases and J gave up 4 bases; unmatched junction bases: 8. Looked up from germline, CDR1 is LNHDA and CDR2 is SQIVND (reference sequence). The CDR3 is CASSIGGSQIETQYF. The CDR3 nucleotides read TGTGCCAGTAGTATCGGCGGGAGTCAGATAGAGACCCAGTACTTC.

V usage is TRBV6-5 and J usage is TRBJ1-2; a weak D match, TRBD1 (6 bases). Per the germline V gene, CDR1 is MNHEY and CDR2 is SVGAGI. The CDR3 runs 15 residues. Trimming pared 6 bases from V and 7 bases from J, leaving 21 bases between. CDR3 in DNA: TGTGCCAGCAGCCAAGACCGACAGGTGATGGGTGGCTACACCTTC. This encodes CASSQDRQVMGGYTF.

This clone was picked up many times. The chain uses TRBV14 and TRBJ1-5, with D tentatively TRBD1 (6 bases). There are 15 residues in the CDR3. V lost 0 bases and J 6 bases, leaving 12 bases between the germline ends. Looked up from germline, CDR1 is SGHDN and CDR2 is FVKESK. For the CDR3, the DNA is TGTGCCAGCAGCCAAGATCTTGGGACACCTCAGCCCCAGCATTTT. Translated, it gives CASSQDLGTPQPQHF. Variable domain in full (rest from reference TRBV14 and TRBJ1-5): EAGVTQFPSHSVIEKGQTVTLRCDPISGHDNLYWYRRVMGKEIKFLLHFVKESKQDESGMPNNRFLAERTGGTYSTLKVQPAELEDSGVYFCASSQDLGTPQPQHFGDGTRLSIL.

J is TRBJ2-1 and V is TRBV13; D gene ambiguous. The CDR3 loop spans 12 amino acids. The V and J ends lost 7 bases and 0 bases respectively, with 4 bases between them. The germline V gene has CDR1 PRHDT and CDR2 FYEKMQ (reference sequence). The CDR3 coding sequence is TGTGCCAGCACCCACTCCTACAATGAGCAGTTCTTC. This gives the protein CASTHSYNEQFF. The entire variable domain, with the rest obtained from reference TRBV13 and TRBJ2-1, is as follows: AAGVIQSPRHLIKEKRETATLKCYPIPRHDTVYWYQQGPGQDPQFLISFYEKMQSDKGSIPDRFSAQQFSDYHSELNMSSLELGDSALYFCASTHSYNEQFFGPGTRLTVL.